This record concerns one T cell receptor beta chain sequence. Its antigen remains unidentified. Germline loops: CDR1 SGHRS, CDR2 YFSETQ. The CDR3 totals 15 residues. Trimming stripped 0 bases from V and 2 bases from J, with 8 bases between. These data belong to a study of cytomegalovirus exposure and HLA in healthy donors. Study background: Out of 398 genotyped donors, about 80% belonged to the Caucasian-associated ancestry cluster. Study conclusions and caveats: In a later analysis, productive TCRs from donors in an Asian-associated ancestry cluster reportedly carried fewer N-insertions than the cohort mean.

The primer mix had 60 Vbeta and 13 Jbeta primers. Repertoires were generated with immunoSEQ multiplex PCR, while TCRdb's copy carries only in-frame clones and drops some. The sample data list tens of thousands of clones. The genes are TRBV5-1 and TRBJ2-2; no clear D. The sample was PBMCs. This TCR came from a man between 40 and 49 years old in good health and CMV-seropositive. CDR3: CASSLEPSNTGELFF. The CDR3 DNA follows: TGCGCCAGCAGCTTGGAACCGAGCAACACCGGGGAGCTGTTTTTT.